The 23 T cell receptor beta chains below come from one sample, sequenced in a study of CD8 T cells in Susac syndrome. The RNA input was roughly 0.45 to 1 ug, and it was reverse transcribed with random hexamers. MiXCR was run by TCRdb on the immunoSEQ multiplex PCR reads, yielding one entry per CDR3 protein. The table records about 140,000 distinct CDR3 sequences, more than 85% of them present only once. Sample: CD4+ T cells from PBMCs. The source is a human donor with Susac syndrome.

CDR3 bases: TGCAGTGCTAGAGGGACTAGCGGGAGTGTGTTCTACGAGCAGTACTTC. Protein product: CSARGTSGSVFYEQYF. The chain has TRBV20-1 and TRBJ2-7; 13 bases align to TRBD2. Per the germline V gene, CDR1 is DFQATT and CDR2 is SNEGSKA (reference sequence). The CDR3 spans 16 residues. Germline trimming cut 1 base from V and 3 bases from J; bases unmatched to any gene: 6.

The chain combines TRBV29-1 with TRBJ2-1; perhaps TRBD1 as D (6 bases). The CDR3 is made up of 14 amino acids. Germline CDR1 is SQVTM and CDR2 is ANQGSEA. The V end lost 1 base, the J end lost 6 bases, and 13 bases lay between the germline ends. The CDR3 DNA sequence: TGCAGCGTTGAAGGGGGGCGCTTAACCAATGAGCAGTTCTTC. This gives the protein CSVEGGRLTNEQFF.

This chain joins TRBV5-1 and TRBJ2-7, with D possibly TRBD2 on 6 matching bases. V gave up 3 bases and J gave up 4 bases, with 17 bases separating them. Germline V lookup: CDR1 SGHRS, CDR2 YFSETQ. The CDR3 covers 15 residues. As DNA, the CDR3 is TGCGCCAGCAGCTGGGCAACCGGGGGTGTTTACGAGCAGTACTTC. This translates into CASSWATGGVYEQYF.

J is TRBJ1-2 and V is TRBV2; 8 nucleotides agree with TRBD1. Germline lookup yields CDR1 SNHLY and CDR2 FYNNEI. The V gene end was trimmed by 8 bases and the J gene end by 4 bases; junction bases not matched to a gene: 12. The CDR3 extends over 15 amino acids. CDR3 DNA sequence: TGTGCCAGCCGAAGTGGGGGACAGGCGCTCTATGGCTACACCTTC. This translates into CASRSGGQALYGYTF.

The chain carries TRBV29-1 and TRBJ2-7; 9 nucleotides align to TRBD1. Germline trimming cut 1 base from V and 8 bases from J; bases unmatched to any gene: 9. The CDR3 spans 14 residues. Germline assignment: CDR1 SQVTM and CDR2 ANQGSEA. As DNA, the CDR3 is TGCAGCGTTGAAGCCCGCACAGGGGGCGCACAGCAGTACTTC. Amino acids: CSVEARTGGAQQYF.

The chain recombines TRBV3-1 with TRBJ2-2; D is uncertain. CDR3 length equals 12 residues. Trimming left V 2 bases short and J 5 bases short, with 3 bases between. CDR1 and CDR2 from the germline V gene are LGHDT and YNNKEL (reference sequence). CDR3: CASSQITGELFF. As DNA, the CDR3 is TGTGCCAGCAGCCAAATAACCGGGGAGCTGTTTTTT.

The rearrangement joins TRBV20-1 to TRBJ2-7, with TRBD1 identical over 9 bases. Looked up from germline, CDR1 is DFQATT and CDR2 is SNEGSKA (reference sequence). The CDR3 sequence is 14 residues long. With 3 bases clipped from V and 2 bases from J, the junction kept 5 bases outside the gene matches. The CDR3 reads CSARAGTGPYEQYF. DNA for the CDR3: TGCAGTGCTAGGGCCGGGACAGGGCCCTACGAGCAGTACTTC.

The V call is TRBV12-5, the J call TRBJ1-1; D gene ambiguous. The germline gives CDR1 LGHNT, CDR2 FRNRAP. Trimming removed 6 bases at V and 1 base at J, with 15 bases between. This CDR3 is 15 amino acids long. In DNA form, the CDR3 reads TGTGCTAGTGGCCCCCCCGGGCGGACGAACACTGAAGCTTTCTTT. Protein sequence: CASGPPGRTNTEAFF.

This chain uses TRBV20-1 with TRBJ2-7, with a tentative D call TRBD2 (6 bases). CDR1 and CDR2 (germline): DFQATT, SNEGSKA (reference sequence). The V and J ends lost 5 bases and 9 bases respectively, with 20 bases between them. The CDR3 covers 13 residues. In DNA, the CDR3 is TGCAGTGCTGGGGGGACTTCCTCCAGTGCGCAGTACTTC. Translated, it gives CSAGGTSSSAQYF.

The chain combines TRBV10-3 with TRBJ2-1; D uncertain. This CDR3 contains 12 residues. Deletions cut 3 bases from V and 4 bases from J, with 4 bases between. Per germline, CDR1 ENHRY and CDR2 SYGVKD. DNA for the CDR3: TGTGCCATCAGTGACGGGTACAATGAGCAGTTCTTC. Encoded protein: CAISDGYNEQFF.

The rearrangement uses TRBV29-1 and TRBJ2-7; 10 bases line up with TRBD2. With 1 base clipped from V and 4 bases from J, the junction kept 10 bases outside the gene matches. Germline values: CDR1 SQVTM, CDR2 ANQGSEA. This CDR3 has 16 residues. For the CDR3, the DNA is TGCAGCGTTGAAGGGGGTAGCGGGAGGACTCCTTACGAGCAGTACTTC. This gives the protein CSVEGGSGRTPYEQYF.

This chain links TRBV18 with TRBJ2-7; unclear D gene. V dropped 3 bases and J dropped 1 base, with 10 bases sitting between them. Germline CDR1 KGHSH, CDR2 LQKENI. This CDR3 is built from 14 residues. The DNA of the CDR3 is TGTGCCAGCTCACCCGCGGTCGGATCCTACGAGCAGTACTTC. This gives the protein CASSPAVGSYEQYF.

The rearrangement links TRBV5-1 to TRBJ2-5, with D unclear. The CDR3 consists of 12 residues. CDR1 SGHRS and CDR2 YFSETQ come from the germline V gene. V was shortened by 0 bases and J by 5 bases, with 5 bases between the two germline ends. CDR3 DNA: TGCGCCAGCAGCTTGGGGTACGAGACCCAGTACTTC. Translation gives CASSLGYETQYF.

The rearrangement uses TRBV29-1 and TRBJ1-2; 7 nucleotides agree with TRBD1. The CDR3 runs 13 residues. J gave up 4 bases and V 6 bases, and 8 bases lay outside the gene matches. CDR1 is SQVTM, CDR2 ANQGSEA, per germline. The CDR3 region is CSVAQGVPYGYTF. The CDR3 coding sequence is TGCAGCGTCGCCCAGGGGGTCCCCTATGGCTACACCTTC.

This CDR3 is CASSYHAGDWEQFF. The CDR3 bases are TGTGCCAGCAGTTATCATGCGGGAGATTGGGAGCAGTTCTTC. This chain connects TRBV6-2 or TRBV6-3 to TRBJ2-1; 7 positions match TRBD2. CDR1 is MNHEY and CDR2 is SVGEGT in the germline V gene. V dropped 3 bases and J dropped 10; count of bases not matched to a gene: 9. The CDR3 has 14 amino acids.

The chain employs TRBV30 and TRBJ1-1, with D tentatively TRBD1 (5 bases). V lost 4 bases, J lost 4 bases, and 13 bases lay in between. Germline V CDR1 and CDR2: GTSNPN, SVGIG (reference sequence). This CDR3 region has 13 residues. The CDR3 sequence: CAWNFGTSTEAFF. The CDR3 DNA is TGTGCCTGGAATTTCGGGACGTCCACTGAAGCTTTCTTT. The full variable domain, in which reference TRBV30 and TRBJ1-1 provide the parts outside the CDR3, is SQTIHQWPATLVQPVGSPLSLECTVEGTSNPNLYWYRQAAGRGLQLLFYSVGIGQISSEVPQNLSASRPQDRQFILSSKKLLLSDSGFYLCAWNFGTSTEAFFGQGTRLTVV.

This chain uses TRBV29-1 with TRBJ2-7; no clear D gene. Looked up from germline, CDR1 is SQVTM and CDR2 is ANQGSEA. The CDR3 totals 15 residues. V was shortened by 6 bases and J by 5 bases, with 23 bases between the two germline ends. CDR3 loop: CSVPSVEKIRNEQYF. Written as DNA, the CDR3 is TGCAGCGTACCGTCAGTGGAGAAGATTCGAAACGAGCAGTACTTC.

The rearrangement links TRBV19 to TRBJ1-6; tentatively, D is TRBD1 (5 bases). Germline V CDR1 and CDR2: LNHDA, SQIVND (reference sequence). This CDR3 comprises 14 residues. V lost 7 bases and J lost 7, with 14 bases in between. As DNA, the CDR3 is TGTGCCAGTACCATCGGGACTGCCAATTCACCCCTCCACTTT. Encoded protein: CASTIGTANSPLHF.

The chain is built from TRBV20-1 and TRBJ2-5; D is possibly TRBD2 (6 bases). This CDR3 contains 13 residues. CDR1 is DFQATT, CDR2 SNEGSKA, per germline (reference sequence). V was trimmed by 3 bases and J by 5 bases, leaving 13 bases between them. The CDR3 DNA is TGCAGTGCTAGCCAGTACGGGGGTGAGACCCAGTACTTC. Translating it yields CSASQYGGETQYF.

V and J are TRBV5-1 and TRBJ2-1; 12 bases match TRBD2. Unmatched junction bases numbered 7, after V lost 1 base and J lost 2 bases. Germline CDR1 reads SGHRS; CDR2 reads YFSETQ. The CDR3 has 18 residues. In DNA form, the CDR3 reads TGCGCCAGCAGCTTGCCTAGCGGGGGGGGCCTCACCTACAATGAGCAGTTCTTC. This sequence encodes CASSLPSGGGLTYNEQFF.

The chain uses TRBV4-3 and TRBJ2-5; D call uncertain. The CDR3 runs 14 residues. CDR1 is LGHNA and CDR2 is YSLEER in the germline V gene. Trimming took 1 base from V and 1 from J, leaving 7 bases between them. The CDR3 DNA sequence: TGCGCCAGCAGCCAAGTCGCAGTCCAAGAGACCCAGTACTTC. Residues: CASSQVAVQETQYF.

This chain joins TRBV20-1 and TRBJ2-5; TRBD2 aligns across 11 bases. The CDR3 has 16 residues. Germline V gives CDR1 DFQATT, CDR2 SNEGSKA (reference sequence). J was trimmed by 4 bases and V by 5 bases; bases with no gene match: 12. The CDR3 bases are TGCAGTGCTGATCTTGGACTAGCGGGTCATAGAGAGACCCAGTACTTC. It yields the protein CSADLGLAGHRETQYF.

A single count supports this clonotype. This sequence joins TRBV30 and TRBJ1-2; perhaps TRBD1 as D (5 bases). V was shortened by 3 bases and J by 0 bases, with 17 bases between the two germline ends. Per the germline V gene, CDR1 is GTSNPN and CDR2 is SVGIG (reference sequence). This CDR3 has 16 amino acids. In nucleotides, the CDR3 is TGTGCCTGGAGAAAGGAGACGGGACGGCCTAACTATGGCTACACCTTC. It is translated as CAWRKETGRPNYGYTF.